The present T cell receptor (beta chain) was sequenced within a study of siplizumab effects on memory and regulatory T cells. Method: immunoSEQ multiplex PCR; TCRdb's copy keeps in-frame clones and lacks some. Of 100,000 or so clones listed, around nine tenths are singletons. Study-level findings and limits: The average Treg-derived proportion among mappable alloreactive CD4+ clones was 65% to 80% with siplizumab versus 26.9% in controls. Roughly 75-97% of proliferating CD4+ or CD8+ clones lacked a naive or memory phenotype that could be assigned. There appeared to be greater diversity in naive T cells than in memory cells, and naive T cells seemed major contributors to the alloresponse.

Concerning this clone: What it recognizes is unknown.

The source material was CD4+ T cells sorted from blood. The clonotype was recovered from a human donor in good health.

The CDR3 loop reads CASSSTGDYGYTF. CDR3 nucleotides: TGTGCCAGCAGTTCAACAGGGGACTATGGCTACACCTTC. The chain links TRBV6-6 to TRBJ1-2; TRBD1 matches at 7 bases. Germline CDR1 MNHNY, CDR2 SVGAGI (reference sequence). V lost 4 bases, J lost 3 bases, and 2 bases stayed unmatched. The CDR3 runs to 13 residues.